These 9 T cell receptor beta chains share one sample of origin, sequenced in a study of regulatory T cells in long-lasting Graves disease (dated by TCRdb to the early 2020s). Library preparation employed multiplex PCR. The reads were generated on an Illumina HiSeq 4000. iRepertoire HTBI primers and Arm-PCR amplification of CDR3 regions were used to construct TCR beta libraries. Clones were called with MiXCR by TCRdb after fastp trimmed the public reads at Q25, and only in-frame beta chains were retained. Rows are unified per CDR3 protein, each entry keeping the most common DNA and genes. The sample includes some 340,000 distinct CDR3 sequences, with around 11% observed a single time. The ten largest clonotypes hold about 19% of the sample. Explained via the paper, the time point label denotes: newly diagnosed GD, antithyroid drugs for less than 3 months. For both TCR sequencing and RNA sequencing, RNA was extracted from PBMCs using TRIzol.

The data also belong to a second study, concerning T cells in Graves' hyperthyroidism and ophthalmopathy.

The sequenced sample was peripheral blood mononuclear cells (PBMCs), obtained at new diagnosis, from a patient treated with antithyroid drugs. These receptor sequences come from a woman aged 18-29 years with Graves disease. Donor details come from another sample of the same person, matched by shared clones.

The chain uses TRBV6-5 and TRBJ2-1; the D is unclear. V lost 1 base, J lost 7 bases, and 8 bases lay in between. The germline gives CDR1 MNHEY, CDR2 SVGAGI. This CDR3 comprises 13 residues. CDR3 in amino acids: CASSYYYTNEQFF. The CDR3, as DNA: TGTGCCAGCAGTTACTACTACACGAATGAGCAGTTCTTC.

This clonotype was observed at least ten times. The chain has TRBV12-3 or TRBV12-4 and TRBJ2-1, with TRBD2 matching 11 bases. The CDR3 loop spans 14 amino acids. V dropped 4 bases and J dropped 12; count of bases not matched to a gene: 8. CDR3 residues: CASSSGTSGGWQFF. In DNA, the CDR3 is TGTGCCAGCAGTTCCGGGACTAGCGGAGGGTGGCAGTTCTTC.

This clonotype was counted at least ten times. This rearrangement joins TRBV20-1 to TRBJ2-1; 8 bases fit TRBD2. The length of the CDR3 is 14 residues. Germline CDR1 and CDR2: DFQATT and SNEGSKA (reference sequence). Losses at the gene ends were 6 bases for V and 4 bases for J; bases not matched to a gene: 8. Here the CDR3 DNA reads TGCAGTGCCCCGAGGGGACTAGATTACAATGAGCAGTTCTTC. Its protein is CSAPRGLDYNEQFF.

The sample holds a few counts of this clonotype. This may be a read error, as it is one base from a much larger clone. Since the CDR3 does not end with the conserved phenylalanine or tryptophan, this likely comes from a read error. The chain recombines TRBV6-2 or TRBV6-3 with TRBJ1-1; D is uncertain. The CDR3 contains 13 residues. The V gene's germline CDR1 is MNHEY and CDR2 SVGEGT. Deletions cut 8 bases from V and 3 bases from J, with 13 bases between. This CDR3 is CASLPIEHTEAFL. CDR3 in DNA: TGTGCCAGCCTCCCGATTGAGCACACTGAAGCTTTCCTT.

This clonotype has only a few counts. This CDR3 reads CASSQTPGRQETQYF. CDR3 nucleotides: TGCGCCAGCAGCCAAACACCGGGACGTCAAGAGACCCAGTACTTC. The V call is TRBV4-1, the J call TRBJ2-5; D tentatively fits TRBD1 or TRBD2 (5 bases each). Trimming took off 2 bases at V and 2 bases at J, with 12 bases between the two ends. Germline assignment: CDR1 MGHRA and CDR2 YSYEKL. The CDR3 extends over 15 amino acids.

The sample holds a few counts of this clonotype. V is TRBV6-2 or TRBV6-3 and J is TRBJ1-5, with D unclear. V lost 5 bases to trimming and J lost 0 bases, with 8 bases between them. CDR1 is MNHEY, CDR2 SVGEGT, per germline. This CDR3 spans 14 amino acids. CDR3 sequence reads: CASSKGASNQPQHF. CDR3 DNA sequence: TGTGCCAGCAGTAAAGGCGCTAGCAATCAGCCCCAGCATTTT.

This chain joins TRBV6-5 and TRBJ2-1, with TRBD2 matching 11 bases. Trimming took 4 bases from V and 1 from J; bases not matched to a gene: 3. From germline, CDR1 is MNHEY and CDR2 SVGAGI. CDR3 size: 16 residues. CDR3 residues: CASSFIAGGSYNEQFF. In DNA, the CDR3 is TGTGCCAGCAGTTTTATAGCGGGAGGGTCCTACAATGAGCAGTTCTTC.

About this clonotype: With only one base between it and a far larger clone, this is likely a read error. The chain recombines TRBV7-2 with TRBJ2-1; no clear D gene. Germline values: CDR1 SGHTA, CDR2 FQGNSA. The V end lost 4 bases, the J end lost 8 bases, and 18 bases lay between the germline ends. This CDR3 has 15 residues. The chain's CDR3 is CASSSWTEVFDEQFF. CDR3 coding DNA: TGTGCCAGCAGCTCATGGACGGAAGTCTTCGATGAGCAGTTCTTC.

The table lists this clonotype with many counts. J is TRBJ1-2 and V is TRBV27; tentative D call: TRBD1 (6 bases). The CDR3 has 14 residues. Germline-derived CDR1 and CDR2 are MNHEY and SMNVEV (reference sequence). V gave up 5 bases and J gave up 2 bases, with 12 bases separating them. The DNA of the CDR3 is TGTGCCAGCAGTACCTACAGGGAAAACTATGGCTACACCTTC. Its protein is CASSTYRENYGYTF.